Each of the 3 T cell receptor beta chains below was sequenced from the same sample in a study of cytomegalovirus exposure and HLA in healthy donors. Vbeta (60) and Jbeta (13) primers were used in the PCR. Assay used: immunoSEQ multiplex PCR; TCRdb lists only in-frame clones, some missing. The table includes roughly 180,000 clones, about 80% detected once. The sequenced material came from PBMCs. The receptors here all came from a man aged 30-40 years in good health and CMV-seronegative.

This chain connects TRBV28 to TRBJ2-6; D is uncertain. The germline V gene has CDR1 MDHEN and CDR2 SYDVKM. With 7 bases removed from V and 1 base from J, the gap between germline ends came to 8 bases. This CDR3 region has 14 residues. The CDR3 DNA sequence: TGTGCCAGCACCCGGTTGTCTGGGGCCAACGTCCTGACTTTC. Translation gives CASTRLSGANVLTF.

The rearrangement links TRBV9 to TRBJ1-2, with 7 bases fitting TRBD1. Trimming cost V 4 bases and J 2 bases; bases outside gene matches: 8. CDR1 and CDR2 from the germline V gene are SGDLS and YYNGEE. CDR3 length: 15 amino acids. DNA for the CDR3: TGTGCCAGCAGCTATGGGACAGAGAGAAACTATGGCTACACCTTC. It yields the protein CASSYGTERNYGYTF.

This clone appeared a single time. The J gene is TRBJ2-1, the V gene TRBV11-3; weak D call: TRBD2 (5 bases). CDR3 length: 16 residues. V dropped 1 base and J dropped 0 bases, with 10 bases sitting between them. The germline CDR1 and CDR2 sequences are SGHNT and YENEEA. CDR3: CASSLGGYSSYNEQFF. The CDR3 DNA reads as TGTGCCAGCAGCTTAGGCGGGTATAGCTCCTACAATGAGCAGTTCTTC.